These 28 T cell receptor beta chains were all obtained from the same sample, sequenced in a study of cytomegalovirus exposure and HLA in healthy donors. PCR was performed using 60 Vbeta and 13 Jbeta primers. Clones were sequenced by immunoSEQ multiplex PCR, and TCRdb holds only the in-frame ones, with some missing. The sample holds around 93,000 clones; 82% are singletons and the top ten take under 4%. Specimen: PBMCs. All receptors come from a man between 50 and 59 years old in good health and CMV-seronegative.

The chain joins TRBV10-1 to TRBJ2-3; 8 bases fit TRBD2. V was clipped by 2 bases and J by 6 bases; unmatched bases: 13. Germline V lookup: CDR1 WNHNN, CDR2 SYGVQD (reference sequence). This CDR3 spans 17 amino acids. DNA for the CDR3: TGCGCCAGCAGTGAGAGGGCGGGAGGTCCAACTAGGGATACGCAGTATTTT. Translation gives CASSERAGGPTRDTQYF.

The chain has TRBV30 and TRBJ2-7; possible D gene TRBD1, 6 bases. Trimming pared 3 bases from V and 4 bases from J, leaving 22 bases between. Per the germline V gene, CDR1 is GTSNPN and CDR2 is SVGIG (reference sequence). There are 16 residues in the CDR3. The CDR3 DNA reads TGTGCCTGGAGGAAGCCACAGGGAAACGGAGTTTACGAGCAGTACTTC. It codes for CAWRKPQGNGVYEQYF.

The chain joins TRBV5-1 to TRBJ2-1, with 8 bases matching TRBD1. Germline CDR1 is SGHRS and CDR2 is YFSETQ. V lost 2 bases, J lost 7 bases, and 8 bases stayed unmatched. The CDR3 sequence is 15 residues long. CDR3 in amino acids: CASSFLDRDLNEQFF. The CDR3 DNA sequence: TGCGCCAGCAGCTTTTTGGACAGGGATTTGAATGAGCAGTTCTTC.

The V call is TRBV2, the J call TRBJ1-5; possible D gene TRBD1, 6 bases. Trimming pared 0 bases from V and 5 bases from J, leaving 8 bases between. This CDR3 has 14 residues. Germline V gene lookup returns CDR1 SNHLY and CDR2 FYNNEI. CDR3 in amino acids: CASSEAHRDQPQHF. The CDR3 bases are TGTGCCAGCAGTGAAGCGCACAGGGATCAGCCCCAGCATTTT.

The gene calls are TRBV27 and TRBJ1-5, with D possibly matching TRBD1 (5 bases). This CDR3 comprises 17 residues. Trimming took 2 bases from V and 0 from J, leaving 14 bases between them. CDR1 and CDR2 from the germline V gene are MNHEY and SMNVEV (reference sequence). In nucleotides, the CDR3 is TGTGCCAGCAGTTTACCCCGCAGGGAAGATAGCAATCAGCCCCAGCATTTT. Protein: CASSLPRREDSNQPQHF.

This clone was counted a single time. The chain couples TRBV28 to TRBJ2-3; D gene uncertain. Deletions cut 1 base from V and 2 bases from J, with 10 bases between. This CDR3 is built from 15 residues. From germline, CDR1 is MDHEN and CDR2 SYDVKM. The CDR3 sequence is CASSLSGRLTDTQYF. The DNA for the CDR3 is TGTGCCAGCAGTTTATCCGGCAGACTCACAGATACGCAGTATTTT.

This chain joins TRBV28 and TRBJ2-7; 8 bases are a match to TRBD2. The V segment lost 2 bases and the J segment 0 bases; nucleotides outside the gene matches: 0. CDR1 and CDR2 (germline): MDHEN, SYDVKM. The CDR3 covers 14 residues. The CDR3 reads CASSLSGSSYEQYF. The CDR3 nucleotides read TGTGCCAGCAGTTTAAGCGGGAGCTCCTACGAGCAGTACTTC.

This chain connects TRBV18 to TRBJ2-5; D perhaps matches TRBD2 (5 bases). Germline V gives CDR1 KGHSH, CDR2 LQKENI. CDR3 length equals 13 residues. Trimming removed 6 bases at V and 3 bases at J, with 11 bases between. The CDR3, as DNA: TGTGCCAGCTCCTTCCCCGGGAAAGAGACCCAGTACTTC. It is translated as CASSFPGKETQYF.

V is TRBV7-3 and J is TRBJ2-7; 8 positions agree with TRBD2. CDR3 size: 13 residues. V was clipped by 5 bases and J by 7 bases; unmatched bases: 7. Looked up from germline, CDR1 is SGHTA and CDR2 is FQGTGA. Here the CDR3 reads CASSPPGGGEQYF. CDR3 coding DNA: TGTGCCAGCAGCCCACCGGGAGGGGGGGAGCAGTACTTC. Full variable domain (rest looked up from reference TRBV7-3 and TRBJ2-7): GAGVSQTPSNKVTEKGKYVELRCDPISGHTALYWYRQSLGQGPEFLIYFQGTGAADDSGLPNDRFFAVRPEGSVSTLKIQRTERGDSAVYLCASSPPGGGEQYFGPGTRLTVT.

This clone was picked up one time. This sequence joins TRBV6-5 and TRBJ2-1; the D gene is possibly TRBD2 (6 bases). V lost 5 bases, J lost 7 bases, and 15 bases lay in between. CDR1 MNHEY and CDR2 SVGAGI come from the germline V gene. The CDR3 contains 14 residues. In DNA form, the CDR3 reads TGTGCCAGCAGTGGCGGGTTAGCGGTTAATGAGCAGTTCTTC. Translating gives CASSGGLAVNEQFF.

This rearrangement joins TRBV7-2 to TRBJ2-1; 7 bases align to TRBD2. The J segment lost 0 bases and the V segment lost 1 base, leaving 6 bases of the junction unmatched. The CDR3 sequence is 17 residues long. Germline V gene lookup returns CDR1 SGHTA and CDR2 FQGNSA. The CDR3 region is CASSLVSGGSSYNEQFF. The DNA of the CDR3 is TGTGCCAGCAGCTTAGTGAGCGGCGGGAGCTCCTACAATGAGCAGTTCTTC.

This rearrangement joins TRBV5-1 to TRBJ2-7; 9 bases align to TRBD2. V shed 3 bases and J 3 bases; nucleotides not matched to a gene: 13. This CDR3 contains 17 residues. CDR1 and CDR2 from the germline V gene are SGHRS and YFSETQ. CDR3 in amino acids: CASSSGGLLAGSYEQYF. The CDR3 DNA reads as TGCGCCAGCAGCTCCGGGGGACTTCTAGCGGGAAGCTACGAGCAGTACTTC.

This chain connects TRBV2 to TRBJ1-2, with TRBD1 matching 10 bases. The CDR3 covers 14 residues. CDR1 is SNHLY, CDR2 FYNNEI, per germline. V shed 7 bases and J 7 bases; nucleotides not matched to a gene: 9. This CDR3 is CASTKGGQGFGYTF. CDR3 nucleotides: TGTGCCAGCACCAAGGGGGGACAGGGGTTTGGCTACACCTTC.

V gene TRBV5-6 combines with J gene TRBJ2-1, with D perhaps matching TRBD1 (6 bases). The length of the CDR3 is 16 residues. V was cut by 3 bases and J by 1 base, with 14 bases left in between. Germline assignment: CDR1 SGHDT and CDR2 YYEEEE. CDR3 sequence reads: CASSSPLDRSYNEQFF. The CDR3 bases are TGTGCCAGCAGCTCTCCCCTAGACAGGTCCTACAATGAGCAGTTCTTC.

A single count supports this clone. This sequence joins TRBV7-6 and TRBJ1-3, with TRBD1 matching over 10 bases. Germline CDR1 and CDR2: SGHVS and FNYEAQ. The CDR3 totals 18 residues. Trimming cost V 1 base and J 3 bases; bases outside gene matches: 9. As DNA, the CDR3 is TGTGCCAGCAGCTTAGGAAGACAGGGGGCCGTGTATGGAAACACCATATATTTT. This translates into CASSLGRQGAVYGNTIYF.

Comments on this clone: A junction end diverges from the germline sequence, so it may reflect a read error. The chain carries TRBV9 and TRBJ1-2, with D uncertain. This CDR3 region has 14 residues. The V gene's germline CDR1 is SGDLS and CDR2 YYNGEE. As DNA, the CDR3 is TGTGCCAGCAGCCCAGAAACGGGGTACTATGGCTACCCCTTC. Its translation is CASSPETGYYGYPF.

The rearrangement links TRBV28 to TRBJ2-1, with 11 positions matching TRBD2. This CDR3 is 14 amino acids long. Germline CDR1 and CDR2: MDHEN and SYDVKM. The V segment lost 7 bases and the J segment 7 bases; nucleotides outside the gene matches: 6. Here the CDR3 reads CASTLGLAVNEQFF. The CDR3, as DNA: TGTGCCAGCACCCTGGGACTAGCGGTGAATGAGCAGTTCTTC.

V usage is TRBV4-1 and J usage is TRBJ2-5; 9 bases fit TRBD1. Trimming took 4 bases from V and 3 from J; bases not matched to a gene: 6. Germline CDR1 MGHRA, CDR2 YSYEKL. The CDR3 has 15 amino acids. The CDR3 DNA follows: TGCGCCAGCAGCCCGCGGACAGGGGATAAAGAGACCCAGTACTTC. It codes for CASSPRTGDKETQYF.

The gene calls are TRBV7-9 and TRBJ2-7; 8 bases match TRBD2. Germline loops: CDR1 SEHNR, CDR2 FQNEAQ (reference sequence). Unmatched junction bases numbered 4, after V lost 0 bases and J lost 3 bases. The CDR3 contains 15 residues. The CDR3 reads CASSLASGARYEQYF. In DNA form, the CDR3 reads TGTGCCAGCAGCTTAGCTAGCGGGGCCCGCTACGAGCAGTACTTC.

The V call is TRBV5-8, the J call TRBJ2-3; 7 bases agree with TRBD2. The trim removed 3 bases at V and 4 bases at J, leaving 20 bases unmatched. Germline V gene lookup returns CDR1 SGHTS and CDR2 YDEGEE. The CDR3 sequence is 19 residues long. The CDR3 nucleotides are TGTGCCAGCAGCTCCAGAGGGTTACTAGCGAACCGGGGTGCAGATACGCAGTATTTT. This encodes CASSSRGLLANRGADTQYF. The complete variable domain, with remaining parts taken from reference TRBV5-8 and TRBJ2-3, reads EAGVTQSPTHLIKTRGQQATLRCSPISGHTSVYWYQQALGLGLQFLLWYDEGEERNRGNFPPRFSGRQFPNYSSELNVNALELEDSALYLCASSSRGLLANRGADTQYFGPGTRLTVL.

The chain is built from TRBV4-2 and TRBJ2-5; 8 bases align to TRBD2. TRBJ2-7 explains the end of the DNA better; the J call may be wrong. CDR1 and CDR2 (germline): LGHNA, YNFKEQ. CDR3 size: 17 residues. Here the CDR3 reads CASSQVEAGESGHEQYF. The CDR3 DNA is TGTGCCAGCAGCCAAGTGGAAGCGGGAGAGAGTGGCCACGAGCAGTACTTC.

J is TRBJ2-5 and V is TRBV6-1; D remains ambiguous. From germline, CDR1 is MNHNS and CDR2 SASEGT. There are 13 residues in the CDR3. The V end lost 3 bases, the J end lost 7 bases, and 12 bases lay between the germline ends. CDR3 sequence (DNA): TGTGCCAGCAGTGAGGGCAGTTTAGGGACCCAGTACTTC. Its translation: CASSEGSLGTQYF.

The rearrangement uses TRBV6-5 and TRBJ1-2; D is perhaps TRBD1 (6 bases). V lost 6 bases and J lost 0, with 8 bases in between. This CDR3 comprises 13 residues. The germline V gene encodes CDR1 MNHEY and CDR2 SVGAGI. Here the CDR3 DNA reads TGTGCCAGCAGGCGACAGGCTAACTATGGCTACACCTTC. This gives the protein CASRRQANYGYTF.

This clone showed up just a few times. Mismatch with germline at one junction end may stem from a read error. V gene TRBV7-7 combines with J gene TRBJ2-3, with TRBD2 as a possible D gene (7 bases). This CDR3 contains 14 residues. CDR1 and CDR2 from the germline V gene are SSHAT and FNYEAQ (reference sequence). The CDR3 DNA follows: TGTGCTAGCAGCTTAGGGGGGGATGGAGATACGCAGTATTTT. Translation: CASSLGGDGDTQYF.

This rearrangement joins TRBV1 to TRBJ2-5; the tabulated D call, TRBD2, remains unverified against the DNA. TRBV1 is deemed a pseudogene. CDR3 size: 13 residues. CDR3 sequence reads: CTSSQDGEETQYF. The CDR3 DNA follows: TGCACCAGCAGCCAAGATGGTGAGGAGACCCAGTACTTC.

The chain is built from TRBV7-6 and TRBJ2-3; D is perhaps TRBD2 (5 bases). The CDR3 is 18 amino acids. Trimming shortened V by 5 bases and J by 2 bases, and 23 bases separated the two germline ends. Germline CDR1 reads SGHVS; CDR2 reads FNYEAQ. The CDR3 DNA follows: TGTGCCAGCAGCACCCCCCTGGGAAGCGGCTCTAACACAGATACGCAGTATTTT. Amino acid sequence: CASSTPLGSGSNTDTQYF. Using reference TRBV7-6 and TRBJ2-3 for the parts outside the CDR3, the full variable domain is GAGVSQSPRYKVTKRGQDVALRCDPISGHVSLYWYRQALGQGPEFLTYFNYEAQQDKSGLPNDRFSAERPEGSISTLTIQRTEQRDSAMYRCASSTPLGSGSNTDTQYFGPGTRLTVL.

This chain's CDR3 is CASTPGGPTDTQYF. In DNA form, the CDR3 reads TGTGCCAGTACGCCCGGAGGGCCCACAGATACGCAGTATTTT. This chain uses TRBV19 with TRBJ2-3; a weak D match, TRBD2 (6 bases). The CDR3 contains 14 residues. The V and J ends lost 7 bases and 2 bases respectively, with 13 bases between them. Germline V lookup: CDR1 LNHDA, CDR2 SQIVND (reference sequence).

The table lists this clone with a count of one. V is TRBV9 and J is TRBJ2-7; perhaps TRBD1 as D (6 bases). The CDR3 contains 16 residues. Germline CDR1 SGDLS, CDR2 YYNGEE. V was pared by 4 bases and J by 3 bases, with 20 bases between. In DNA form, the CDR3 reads TGTGCCAGCAGCACCCCTTCGGACAGTAGTCTCTACGAGCAGTACTTC. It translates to CASSTPSDSSLYEQYF.